Listed here are 16 T cell receptor beta chains from one sample, sequenced in a study of early stage breast cancer tumors (dated by TCRdb to 2016 to 2017). Library construction relied on the immunoSEQ multiplex PCR assay. As stored in TCRdb, this immuneACCESS dataset retains in-frame rearrangements with V and J assigned. A fraction of the clones does not appear; measured against another copy, unresolved V genes explain less than half of the discrepancy, and the remainder lacks a known reason. Within this sample are about 5,400 clones, with around 68% of them counted one time only. The top ten clonotypes cover over 8.5% of the sample. The source material was breast tumor tissue. The source is a person between 55 and 69 years old with breast cancer.

The genes are TRBV27 and TRBJ1-2; D uncertain. Germline CDR1 MNHEY, CDR2 SMNVEV (reference sequence). Between the trimmed V and J ends, which lost 2 bases and 5 bases, there was a span of 15 bases. The CDR3 is 15 residues long. The CDR3 here is CASSLQDGPLYGYTF. CDR3 DNA sequence: TGTGCCAGCAGTTTACAAGACGGACCACTATATGGCTACACCTTC.

To note about this clone: Other DNA sequences in the sample encode the same CDR3. The J gene is TRBJ1-3, the V gene TRBV9; unclear D gene. This CDR3 contains 16 residues. Trimming left V 0 bases short and J 0 bases short, with 10 bases between. CDR1 and CDR2 (germline): SGDLS, YYNGEE. The CDR3 reads CASSVEPARSGNTIYF. As DNA, the CDR3 is TGTGCCAGCAGCGTAGAACCAGCCCGCTCTGGAAACACCATATATTTT. The variable domain in full, with the rest retrieved from reference TRBV9 and TRBJ1-3, is DSGVTQTPKHLITATGQRVTLRCSPRSGDLSVYWYQQSLDQGLQFLIQYYNGEERAKGNILERFSAQQFPDLHSELNLSSLELGDSALYFCASSVEPARSGNTIYFGEGSWLTVV.

The rearrangement uses TRBV7-8 and TRBJ2-5, with TRBD1 as a possible D gene (5 bases). The length of the CDR3 is 14 residues. The V end lost 1 base, the J end lost 5 bases, and 11 bases lay between the germline ends. Germline CDR1 is SGHVS and CDR2 is FQNEAQ. The CDR3: CASSLGVGRETQYF. CDR3 in DNA: TGTGCCAGCAGCTTAGGGGTGGGGCGTGAGACCCAGTACTTC.

This clone is a singleton in its sample. The chain uses TRBV9 and TRBJ2-1; D is perhaps TRBD1 (5 bases). V dropped 3 bases and J dropped 9 bases, with 19 bases sitting between them. Per germline, CDR1 SGDLS and CDR2 YYNGEE. This CDR3 region has 15 residues. CDR3 loop: CASSAEAAPRGEQFF. The CDR3 DNA reads TGTGCCAGCAGCGCTGAGGCGGCCCCTAGGGGTGAGCAGTTCTTC.

The chain has TRBV18 and TRBJ2-7; the match to TRBD2 covers 7 bases. CDR3 size: 16 residues. The V segment lost 3 bases and the J segment 3 bases; nucleotides outside the gene matches: 11. CDR1 KGHSH and CDR2 LQKENI come from the germline V gene. CDR3: CASSPTAGGDYYEQYF. The CDR3 DNA sequence: TGTGCCAGCTCACCGACGGCGGGCGGGGACTACTACGAGCAGTACTTC. The full variable domain, completed using reference TRBV18 and TRBJ2-7, is NAGVMQNPRHLVRRRGQEARLRCSPMKGHSHVYWYRQLPEEGLKFMVYLQKENIIDESGMPKERFSAEFPKEGPSILRIQQVVRGDSAAYFCASSPTAGGDYYEQYFGPGTRLTVT.

The gene calls are TRBV5-1 and TRBJ1-4; possibly TRBD1 for D (5 bases). V shed 3 bases and J shed 7 bases, with 19 bases lying between them. Germline V gene data show CDR1 as SGHRS and CDR2 as YFSETQ. The CDR3 spans 16 residues. CDR3 DNA: TGCGCCAGCAGCTCCACGCTGGGGGAGGATACTGAAAAACTGTTTTTT. Its translation is CASSSTLGEDTEKLFF.

This clone was detected a few times. The chain links TRBV19 to TRBJ1-5; D is unresolved. Germline CDR1 is LNHDA and CDR2 is SQIVND (reference sequence). The CDR3 is made up of 12 amino acids. V lost 7 bases, J lost 5 bases, and 9 bases lay in between. CDR3 DNA sequence: TGTGCCAGTATGGGGTTGTATCAGCCCCAGCATTTT. Residues: CASMGLYQPQHF.

The genes are TRBV18 and TRBJ1-1, with D possibly TRBD1 on 6 matching bases. Trimming left V 1 base short and J 4 bases short, with 13 bases between. Germline V lookup: CDR1 KGHSH, CDR2 LQKENI. The CDR3 sequence is 15 residues long. The CDR3 loop reads CASSPRARGGTEAFF. In DNA, the CDR3 is TGTGCCAGCTCACCACGGGCCAGGGGAGGCACTGAAGCTTTCTTT. The whole variable domain, remainder taken from reference TRBV18 and TRBJ1-1, is NAGVMQNPRHLVRRRGQEARLRCSPMKGHSHVYWYRQLPEEGLKFMVYLQKENIIDESGMPKERFSAEFPKEGPSILRIQQVVRGDSAAYFCASSPRARGGTEAFFGQGTRLTVV.

This chain links TRBV10-3 with TRBJ2-2; D possibly matches TRBD1 or TRBD2 (5 bases each). This CDR3 comprises 15 residues. Trimming stripped 7 bases from V and 0 bases from J, with 12 bases between. Germline lookup yields CDR1 ENHRY and CDR2 SYGVKD. CDR3 region: CAINTGATNTGELFF. The CDR3 nucleotides read TGTGCCATCAACACCGGGGCTACGAACACCGGGGAGCTGTTTTTT.

The chain has TRBV6-1 and TRBJ1-6; D gene unclear. This CDR3 is built from 14 residues. The germline V and J ends were trimmed by 2 bases and 8 bases, with 10 bases remaining between them. Germline V gene data show CDR1 as MNHNS and CDR2 as SASEGT. CDR3 DNA sequence: TGTGCCAGCAGTGAAAAGGGCCCTCATTCACCCCTCCACTTT. Residues: CASSEKGPHSPLHF.

This clone was seen a handful of times. The gene calls are TRBV9 and TRBJ2-1, with D maybe TRBD1 (6 bases). Looked up from germline, CDR1 is SGDLS and CDR2 is YYNGEE. This CDR3 comprises 17 residues. V was cut by 0 bases and J by 3 bases, with 16 bases left in between. This CDR3 is CASSVADGQTFYNEQFF. The CDR3 nucleotides are TGTGCCAGCAGCGTAGCAGACGGACAGACTTTCTACAATGAGCAGTTCTTC.

The CDR3 sequence is CASSLVGFQETQYF. The CDR3 DNA sequence: TGTGCCAGCAGCTTAGTTGGCTTCCAAGAGACCCAGTACTTC. The chain has TRBV11-3 and TRBJ2-5; D is unclear. V was shortened by 1 base and J by 1 base, with 7 bases between the two germline ends. CDR1 is SGHNT, CDR2 YENEEA, per germline. The CDR3 is made up of 14 amino acids.

Here the CDR3 DNA reads TGTGCCAGCAAAGGCGGGAGTCCCTACGAGCAGTACTTC. Translated: CASKGGSPYEQYF. The chain is built from TRBV6-1 and TRBJ2-7, with 7 nucleotides matching TRBD2. Trimming cost V 7 bases and J 2 bases; bases outside gene matches: 5. This CDR3 contains 13 residues. Looked up from germline, CDR1 is MNHNS and CDR2 is SASEGT.

The chain employs TRBV6-1 and TRBJ2-2; TRBD1 is a possible D gene (5 bases). V was pared by 1 base and J by 1 base, with 13 bases between. The CDR3 contains 17 residues. Germline V CDR1 and CDR2: MNHNS, SASEGT. The CDR3 protein is CASSEVARALNTGELFF. For the CDR3, the DNA is TGTGCCAGCAGTGAAGTAGCCAGGGCCTTGAACACCGGGGAGCTGTTTTTT.

The rearrangement links TRBV2 to TRBJ2-7, with 8 nucleotides matching TRBD2. The germline CDR1 and CDR2 sequences are SNHLY and FYNNEI. V was pared by 8 bases and J by 3 bases, with 12 bases of the junction left unmatched. CDR3 length: 15 amino acids. The CDR3 sequence is CASREARGAGYEQYF. The CDR3 region has the DNA TGTGCCAGCCGGGAGGCGCGGGGGGCCGGCTACGAGCAGTACTTC.

This clone was found a few times. The V call is TRBV7-8, the J call TRBJ1-1; 8 bases fit TRBD1. The CDR3 totals 16 residues. Germline values: CDR1 SGHVS, CDR2 FQNEAQ. V was pared by 2 bases and J by 1 base, with 6 bases of the junction left unmatched. The CDR3 region has the DNA TGTGCCAGCAGCTTATTCCCGGGGACAGGGAACACTGAAGCTTTCTTT. Translated, it gives CASSLFPGTGNTEAFF.